These 10 T cell receptor beta chains were sequenced from one sample in a study of neurological immune-mediated disorders. TCRdb recomputed calls from the 5' RACE reads with MiXCR, one row per CDR3 protein. The repertoire consists of 60,000 to 85,000 distinct CDR3 sequences, with 5.2% occurring once and the leading ten covering 6% to 9.5%. Input material: PBMCs. Receptors were obtained from a man aged 18 to 30 with multiple sclerosis.

There are a few counts of this clonotype. A much bigger clone sits one base away, suggesting this may be a read error. This rearrangement joins TRBV5-1 to TRBJ2-1; 7 bases line up with TRBD2. The CDR3 runs to 15 residues. V shed 3 bases and J 6 bases; nucleotides not matched to a gene: 9. Germline CDR1 SGHRS, CDR2 YFSETQ. CDR3 sequence: CASSYGTRGGNEQFF. CDR3 DNA: TGCGCCAGCAGCTACGGGACTCGCGGGGGCAATGAGCAGTTCTTC.

Many counts were recorded for this clonotype. CDR3 DNA: TGCAGTGCTAGAGATCCGGGGGTAGACAAGTATAATTCACCCCTCCACTTT. Encoded protein: CSARDPGVDKYNSPLHF. The chain couples TRBV20-1 to TRBJ1-6, with D perhaps matching TRBD1 (5 bases). CDR1 and CDR2 from the germline V gene are DFQATT and SNEGSKA (reference sequence). The germline V and J ends were trimmed by 0 bases and 4 bases, with 16 bases remaining between them. The CDR3 runs 17 residues.

In its sample, this clonotype was seen many times. The chain uses TRBV5-1 and TRBJ2-1, with D possibly matching TRBD2 (6 bases). The CDR3 runs to 15 residues. CDR1 is SGHRS, CDR2 YFSETQ, per germline. Trimming cost V 1 base and J 8 bases, with 16 bases left between them. CDR3: CASSLLRLDLDEQFF. The CDR3 DNA is TGCGCCAGCAGCTTGCTTAGACTAGATTTGGATGAGCAGTTCTTC. Supplemented by reference TRBV5-1 and TRBJ2-1, the full variable domain reads KAGVTQTPRYLIKTRGQQVTLSCSPISGHRSVSWYQQTPGQGLQFLFEYFSETQRNKGNFPGRFSGRQFSNSRSEMNVSTLELGDSALYLCASSLLRLDLDEQFFGPGTRLTVL.

This clonotype has ten or more counts. J is TRBJ2-4 and V is TRBV10-3; a possible D gene is TRBD2 (6 bases). Trimming took 4 bases from V and 5 from J, leaving 12 bases between them. CDR1 is ENHRY, CDR2 SYGVKD, per germline. The CDR3 loop spans 14 amino acids. This CDR3 is CAISVGGFENIQYF. CDR3 DNA: TGTGCCATCAGTGTGGGGGGTTTCGAAAACATTCAGTACTTC.

Ten or more counts support this clonotype. V and J are TRBV10-3 and TRBJ1-2; possible D gene TRBD1, 5 bases. The CDR3 sequence is 14 residues long. Trimming pared 3 bases from V and 6 bases from J, leaving 14 bases between. Germline V gene sequence: CDR1 ENHRY, CDR2 SYGVKD. In nucleotides, the CDR3 is TGTGCCATCAGTGATGTCAGGGCCCGGGATGGCTACACCTTC. This translates into CAISDVRARDGYTF.

Of note for this clonotype: This may be a read error: a much more frequent sequence differs by one nucleotide. The chain recombines TRBV10-3 with TRBJ2-1; TRBD1 agrees at 7 bases. Germline V gives CDR1 ENHRY, CDR2 SYGVKD. V dropped 7 bases and J dropped 10; count of bases not matched to a gene: 7. This CDR3 region has 12 residues. CDR3 coding DNA: TGTGCCATCAACACCACGGGACAGGAGCAGTTCTTC. It translates to CAINTTGQEQFF.

This clonotype was recorded many times. The J gene is TRBJ1-1, the V gene TRBV5-1, with a possible D match to TRBD1 (5 bases). V was cut by 0 bases and J by 0 bases, with 9 bases left in between. The CDR3 totals 15 residues. Germline-derived CDR1 and CDR2 are SGHRS and YFSETQ. CDR3 region: CASSLVRGMNTEAFF. Here the CDR3 DNA reads TGCGCCAGCAGCTTGGTGAGGGGAATGAACACTGAAGCTTTCTTT.

This clonotype was seen more than once but under ten times. The chain links TRBV12-3 or TRBV12-4 to TRBJ2-5, with D hard to call. This CDR3 comprises 15 residues. Trimming removed 1 base from V and 5 bases from J, with 14 bases in between. The DNA for the CDR3 is TGTGCCAGCAGTTTAGGATTGATGGGCCGGGAGACCCAGTACTTC. Amino acid sequence: CASSLGLMGRETQYF.

This clonotype has ten or more counts. The chain combines TRBV28 with TRBJ1-4; D is unresolved. Trimming removed 6 bases at V and 0 bases at J, with 14 bases between. Germline V gene lookup returns CDR1 MDHEN and CDR2 SYDVKM. This CDR3 has 16 residues. CDR3 loop: CASRTPDGSTNEKLFF. CDR3 sequence (DNA): TGTGCCAGCAGGACCCCGGACGGATCAACTAATGAAAAACTGTTTTTT.

This clonotype was seen at least ten times. V gene TRBV12-3 or TRBV12-4 combines with J gene TRBJ2-7; D unresolved. The CDR3 has 13 amino acids. Trimming took off 1 base at V and 6 bases at J, with 10 bases between the two ends. The chain's CDR3 is CASSLETPPEQYF. DNA for the CDR3: TGTGCCAGCAGTTTAGAGACACCTCCCGAGCAGTACTTC.